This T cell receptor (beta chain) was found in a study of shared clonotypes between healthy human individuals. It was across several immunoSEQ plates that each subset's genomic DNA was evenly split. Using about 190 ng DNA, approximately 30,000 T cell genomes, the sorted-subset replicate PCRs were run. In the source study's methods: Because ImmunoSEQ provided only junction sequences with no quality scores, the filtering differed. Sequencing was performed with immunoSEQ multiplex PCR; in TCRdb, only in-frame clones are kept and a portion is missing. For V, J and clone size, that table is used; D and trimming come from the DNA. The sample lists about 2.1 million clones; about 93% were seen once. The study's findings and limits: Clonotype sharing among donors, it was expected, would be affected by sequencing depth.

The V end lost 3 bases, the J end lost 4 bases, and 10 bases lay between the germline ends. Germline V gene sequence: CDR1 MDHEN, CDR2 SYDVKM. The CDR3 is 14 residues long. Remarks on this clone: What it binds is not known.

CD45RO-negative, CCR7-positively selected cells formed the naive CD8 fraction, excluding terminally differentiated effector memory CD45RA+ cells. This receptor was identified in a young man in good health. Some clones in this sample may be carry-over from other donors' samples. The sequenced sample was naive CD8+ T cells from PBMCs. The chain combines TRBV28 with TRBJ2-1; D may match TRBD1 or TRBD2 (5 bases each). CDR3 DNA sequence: TGTGCCAGCAGTTTCCGGGACCTATACAATGAGCAGTTCTTC. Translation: CASSFRDLYNEQFF.